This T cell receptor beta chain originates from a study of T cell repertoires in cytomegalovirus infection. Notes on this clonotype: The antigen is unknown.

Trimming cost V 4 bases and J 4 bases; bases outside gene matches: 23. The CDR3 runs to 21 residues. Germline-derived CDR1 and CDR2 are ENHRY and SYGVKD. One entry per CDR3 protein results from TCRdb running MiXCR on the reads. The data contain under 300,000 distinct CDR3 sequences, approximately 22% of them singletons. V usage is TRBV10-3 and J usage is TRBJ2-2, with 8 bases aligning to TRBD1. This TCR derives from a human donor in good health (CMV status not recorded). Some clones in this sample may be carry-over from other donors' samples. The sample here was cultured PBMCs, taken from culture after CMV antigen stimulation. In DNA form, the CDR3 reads TGTGCCATCAGTGGCCCCTCGGTACGACAGGGGAGTAGAGACGCCACCGGGGAGCTGTTTTTT. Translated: CAISGPSVRQGSRDATGELFF.